What follows describes a single T cell receptor beta chain. This table comes from immunoSEQ multiplex PCR, and its TCRdb copy is limited to in-frame clones, with some not included. The sample consists of more than 30,000 clones, 75% to 85% of them appearing once. These data come from a study of STAT5B mutations in CD4+ large granular lymphocyte leukemia. The receptor was derived from a human donor in good health. Specimen: CD4+ T cells from blood buffy coats.

As DNA, the CDR3 is TGCGCCAGCAGCTTGTTGGCACAGAACACCGGGGAGCTGTTTTTT. Its translation: CASSLLAQNTGELFF. V and J are TRBV5-1 and TRBJ2-2; D is unresolved. Between the trimmed V and J ends, which lost 1 base and 1 base, there was a span of 8 bases. The CDR3 sequence is 15 residues long. Germline V lookup: CDR1 SGHRS, CDR2 YFSETQ.